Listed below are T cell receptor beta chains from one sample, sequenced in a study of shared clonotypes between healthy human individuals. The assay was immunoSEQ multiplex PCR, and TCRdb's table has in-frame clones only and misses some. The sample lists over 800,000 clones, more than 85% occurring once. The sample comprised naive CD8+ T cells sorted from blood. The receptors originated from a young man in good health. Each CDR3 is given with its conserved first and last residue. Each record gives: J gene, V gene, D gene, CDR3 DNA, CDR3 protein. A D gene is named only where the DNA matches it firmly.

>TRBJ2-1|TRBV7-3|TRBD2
TGTGCCAGCAGCTTATCCCTAGCGGGAGGCGGTGAGCAGTTCTTC
CASSLSLAGGGEQFF
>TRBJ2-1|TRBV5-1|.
TGCGCCAGCAGCCTCCCCGTATCGGGAGCCCTCTACAATGAGCAGTTCTTC
CASSLPVSGALYNEQFF
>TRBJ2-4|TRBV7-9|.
TGTGCCAGCAGCTTAATCTCCAGCATCCTAGCCAAAAACATTCAGTACTTC
CASSLISSILAKNIQYF
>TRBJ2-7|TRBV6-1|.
TGTGCCAGCATGAAGCCCTCCTACGAGCAGTACTTC
CASMKPSYEQYF
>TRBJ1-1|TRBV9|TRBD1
TGTGCCAGCAGCGCCGGGACAGGGGTTACTGAAGCTTTCTTT
CASSAGTGVTEAFF
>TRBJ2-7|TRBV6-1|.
TGTGCCAGCAGTGAAGCAATGGGAGACGAGCAGTACTTC
CASSEAMGDEQYF
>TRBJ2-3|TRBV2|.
TGTGCCAGCCATCCCCCGGGGCCAGATACGCAGTATTTT
CASHPPGPDTQYF
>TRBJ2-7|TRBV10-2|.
TGCGCCAGCAGAGGCGAATCCTACGAGCAGTACTTC
CASRGESYEQYF
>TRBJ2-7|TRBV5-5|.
TGTGCCAGCAGCCCAAAAACGGGCTACGAGCAGTACTTC
CASSPKTGYEQYF
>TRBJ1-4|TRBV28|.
TGTGCCAGCAGTTATGCAGGGATTGAAAAACTGTTTTTT
CASSYAGIEKLFF
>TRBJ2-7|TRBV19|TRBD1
TGTGCCAGTAGTATAGATCTTGGACAGGGCGGGGAGCAGTACTTC
CASSIDLGQGGEQYF
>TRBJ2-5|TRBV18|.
TGTGCCAGCTCACCTGGATGGAATTGGGAGACCCAGTACTTC
CASSPGWNWETQYF
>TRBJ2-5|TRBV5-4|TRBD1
TGTGCCAGCAGCCCCCTGGACAGGGGGCGGGAGACCCAGTACTTC
CASSPLDRGRETQYF
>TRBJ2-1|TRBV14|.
TGTGCCAGCAGCCCCCAGGACCCTTTCGGGCCGTATAATGAGCAGTTCTTC
CASSPQDPFGPYNEQFF
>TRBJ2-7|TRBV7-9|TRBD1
TGTGCCAGCAGCTTAGCCGCGGGGACAGGGACTCTGCAGTACTTC
CASSLAAGTGTLQYF
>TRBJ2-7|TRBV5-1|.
TGCGCCAGCACGAAGACTGATACCTACGAGCAGTACTTC
CASTKTDTYEQYF
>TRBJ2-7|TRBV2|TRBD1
TGTGCCAGCAGTGAAAGGGACAGTTTCCGAGAGCAGTACTTC
CASSERDSFREQYF
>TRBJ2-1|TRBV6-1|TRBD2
TGTGCCAGCAGTGAAAGGAGGGAGGGCAGGGATATGCGTGAGCAGTTCTTC
CASSERREGRDMREQFF
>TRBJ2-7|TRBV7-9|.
TGTGCCAGCAGCTTTGTAACAGATAACTACGAGCAGTACTTC
CASSFVTDNYEQYF
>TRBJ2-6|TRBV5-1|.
TGCGCCAGCACCACCAGGGGGGACTCTGGGGCCAACGTCCTGACTTTC
CASTTRGDSGANVLTF
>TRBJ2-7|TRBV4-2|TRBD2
TGTGCCAGCAGCCAAGATCTCCATTGGACTAGCGGGTCCTACGAGCAGTACTTC
CASSQDLHWTSGSYEQYF
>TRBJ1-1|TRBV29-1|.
TGCAGCGTTCCGGGGAGCACTGAAGCTTTCTTT
CSVPGSTEAFF